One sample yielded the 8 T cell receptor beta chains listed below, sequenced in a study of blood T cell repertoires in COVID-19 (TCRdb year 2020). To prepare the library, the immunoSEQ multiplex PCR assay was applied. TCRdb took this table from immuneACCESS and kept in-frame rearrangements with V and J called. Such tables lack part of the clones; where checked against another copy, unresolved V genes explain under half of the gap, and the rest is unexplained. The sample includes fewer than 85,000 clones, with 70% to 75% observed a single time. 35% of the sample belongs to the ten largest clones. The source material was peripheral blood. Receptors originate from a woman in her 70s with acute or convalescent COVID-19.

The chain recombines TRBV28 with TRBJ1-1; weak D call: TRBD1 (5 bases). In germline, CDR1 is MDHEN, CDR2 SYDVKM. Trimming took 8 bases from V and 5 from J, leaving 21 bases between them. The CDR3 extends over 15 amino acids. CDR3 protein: CASFDWITGGTEAFF. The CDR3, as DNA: TGTGCCAGCTTTGACTGGATTACAGGAGGGACTGAAGCTTTCTTT.

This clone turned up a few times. The CDR3: CASSLGRVSGYTF. In nucleotides, the CDR3 is TGTGCCAGCAGCTTAGGCAGGGTTAGTGGCTACACCTTC. The chain employs TRBV11-2 and TRBJ1-2; a weak D match, TRBD1 (5 bases). V shed 1 base and J shed 7 bases, with 10 bases lying between them. Looked up from germline, CDR1 is SGHAT and CDR2 is FQNNGV. CDR3 length: 13 amino acids.

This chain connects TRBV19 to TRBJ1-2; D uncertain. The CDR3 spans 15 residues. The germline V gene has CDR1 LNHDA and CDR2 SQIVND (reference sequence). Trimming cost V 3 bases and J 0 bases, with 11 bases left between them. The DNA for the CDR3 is TGTGCCAGTAGTATGGCAGGAGGTGCTAACTATGGCTACACCTTC. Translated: CASSMAGGANYGYTF.

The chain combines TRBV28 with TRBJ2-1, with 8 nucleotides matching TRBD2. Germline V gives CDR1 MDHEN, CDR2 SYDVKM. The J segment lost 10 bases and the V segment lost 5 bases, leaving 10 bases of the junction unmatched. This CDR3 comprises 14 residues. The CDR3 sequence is CASSPPRTSSEQFF. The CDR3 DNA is TGTGCCAGCAGTCCTCCCCGGACTAGCTCCGAGCAGTTCTTC.

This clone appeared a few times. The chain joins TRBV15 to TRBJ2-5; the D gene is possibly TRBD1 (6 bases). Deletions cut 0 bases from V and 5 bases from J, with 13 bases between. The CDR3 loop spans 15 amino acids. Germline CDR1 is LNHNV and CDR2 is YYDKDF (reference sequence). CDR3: CATSRDRQAWETQYF. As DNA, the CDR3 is TGTGCCACCAGCAGAGATCGACAGGCCTGGGAGACCCAGTACTTC. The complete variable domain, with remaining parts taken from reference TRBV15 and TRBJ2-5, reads DAMVIQNPRYQVTQFGKPVTLSCSQTLNHNVMYWYQQKSSQAPKLLFHYYDKDFNNEADTPDNFQSRRPNTSFCFLDIRSPGLGDTAMYLCATSRDRQAWETQYFGPGTRLLVL.

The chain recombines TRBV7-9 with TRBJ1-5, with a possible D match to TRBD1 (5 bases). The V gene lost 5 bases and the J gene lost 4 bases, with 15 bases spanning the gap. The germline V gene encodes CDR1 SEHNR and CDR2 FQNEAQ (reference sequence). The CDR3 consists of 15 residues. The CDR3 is CASSPSGSANQPQHF. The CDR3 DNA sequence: TGTGCCAGCAGCCCTTCAGGGTCCGCGAATCAGCCCCAGCATTTT.

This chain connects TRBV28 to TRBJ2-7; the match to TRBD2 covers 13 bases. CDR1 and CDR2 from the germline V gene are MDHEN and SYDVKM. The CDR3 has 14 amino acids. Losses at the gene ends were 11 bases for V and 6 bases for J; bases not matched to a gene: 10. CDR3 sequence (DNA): TGTGCCGGATCCGGGACTAGCGGGATATTCGAGCAGTACTTC. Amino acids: CAGSGTSGIFEQYF.

The CDR3 coding sequence is TGTGCCAGCAGCCAAGGGACTAGCAGGAATGAGCAGTTCTTC. This codes for CASSQGTSRNEQFF. The chain employs TRBV3-1 (or the pseudogene TRBV3-2) and TRBJ2-1; 8 positions match TRBD2. The V gene's germline CDR1 is LGHDT and CDR2 YNNKEL (reference sequence). The CDR3 has 14 amino acids. The V and J ends lost 1 base and 7 bases, in that order; junction bases with no gene match: 3.